This passage covers 10 T cell receptor beta chains from one sample sequenced in a study of multiple sclerosis patients with progressive multifocal leukoencephalopathy. Assay used: immunoSEQ multiplex PCR; TCRdb lists only in-frame clones, some missing. The sample shows over 25,000 clones, about 90% of them seen only once. Time point reported: time of PML onset. The input for sequencing was PBMCs, taken from a patient treated with natalizumab. These receptors were taken from a human donor with progressive multifocal leukoencephalopathy.

CDR3 bases: TGTGCCAGCAGTGTCGCCGGGATCACGGGCGCCGGGGAGCTGTTTTTT. Amino acid sequence: CASSVAGITGAGELFF. The chain carries TRBV6-1 and TRBJ2-2, with D possibly matching TRBD2 (5 bases). From germline, CDR1 is MNHNS and CDR2 SASEGT. The ends were cut back, 4 bases at V and 6 bases at J, with 18 bases in the middle. The CDR3 runs 16 residues.

This clone was observed once. The chain carries TRBV4-2 and TRBJ2-1; 12 bases map to TRBD2. There are 16 residues in the CDR3. CDR1 is LGHNA and CDR2 is YNFKEQ in the germline V gene. V lost 3 bases to trimming and J lost 8 bases; unmatched junction nucleotides: 8. The CDR3 here is CASSHVTSGRIYEQFF. CDR3 in DNA: TGTGCCAGCAGCCACGTTACTAGCGGGAGGATCTATGAGCAGTTCTTC.

Turning to this clone: Additional DNA sequences in this sample encode the identical CDR3. The V gene is TRBV27, the J gene TRBJ1-1; D is ambiguous. From germline, CDR1 is MNHEY and CDR2 SMNVEV (reference sequence). Trimming stripped 6 bases from V and 0 bases from J, with 8 bases between. The CDR3 has 13 residues. CDR3 loop: CASSLTMNTEAFF. CDR3 bases: TGTGCCAGCAGCCTGACCATGAACACTGAAGCTTTCTTT.

The chain carries TRBV7-2 and TRBJ1-5; 7 nucleotides align to TRBD1. This CDR3 has 15 amino acids. V was pared by 2 bases and J by 4 bases, with 5 bases of the junction left unmatched. Germline values: CDR1 SGHTA, CDR2 FQGNSA. CDR3 amino acids: CASSLTRDRNQPQHF. Written as DNA, the CDR3 is TGTGCCAGCAGCTTAACCCGGGACAGAAATCAGCCCCAGCATTTT.

V and J are TRBV29-1 and TRBJ2-7; a possible D gene is TRBD1 (5 bases). Trimming cost V 3 bases and J 6 bases, with 9 bases left between them. CDR1 is SQVTM and CDR2 is ANQGSEA in the germline V gene. The CDR3 sequence is 11 residues long. The CDR3 DNA sequence: TGCAGCGTTGAGAGTGGGGCCGAGCAGTACTTC. Amino acids: CSVESGAEQYF.

The genes are TRBV27 and TRBJ1-1; D is unclear. Germline V gene data show CDR1 as MNHEY and CDR2 as SMNVEV (reference sequence). V dropped 2 bases and J dropped 0 bases, with 7 bases sitting between them. This CDR3 contains 14 residues. The DNA of the CDR3 is TGTGCCAGCAGTTTACGGCTGCTGAACACTGAAGCTTTCTTT. Amino acid sequence: CASSLRLLNTEAFF.

V is TRBV28 and J is TRBJ1-5; D possibly corresponds to TRBD1 (6 bases). The CDR3 runs 14 residues. Germline assignment: CDR1 MDHEN and CDR2 SYDVKM. V gave up 6 bases and J gave up 3 bases, with 12 bases separating them. CDR3 in DNA: TGTGCCAGCAGACCCGGACAGAACAATCAGCCCCAGCATTTT. It yields the protein CASRPGQNNQPQHF.

The V and J genes are TRBV6-5 and TRBJ1-6; 9 positions agree with TRBD1. After removal of 6 bases from V and 10 bases from J, the junction contained 7 bases not matched to a gene. Germline V lookup: CDR1 MNHEY, CDR2 SVGAGI. The CDR3 loop spans 14 amino acids. This CDR3 reads CASRPGTGYSPLHF. CDR3 sequence (DNA): TGTGCCAGCAGGCCCGGGACAGGGTACTCACCCCTCCACTTT.

This clone was seen once. This sequence joins TRBV28 and TRBJ2-2; D remains ambiguous. Germline V CDR1 and CDR2: MDHEN, SYDVKM. V was pared by 2 bases and J by 6 bases, with 7 bases between. The CDR3 is 13 residues long. CDR3 region: CASSLAVPGELFF. Written as DNA, the CDR3 is TGTGCCAGCAGTTTAGCAGTTCCCGGGGAGCTGTTTTTT.

The J gene is TRBJ1-1, the V gene TRBV19, with 7 bases fitting TRBD1. The ends lost 5 bases at V and 1 base at J; junction bases unmatched: 7. The germline V gene has CDR1 LNHDA and CDR2 SQIVND (reference sequence). This CDR3 spans 15 amino acids. This CDR3 reads CASSAQQGRNTEAFF. In DNA, the CDR3 is TGTGCCAGTAGTGCCCAACAGGGGAGGAACACTGAAGCTTTCTTT.